Listed below are T cell receptor beta chains from one sample, sequenced in a study of regulatory T cells in long-lasting Graves disease. In TCRdb, the multiplex PCR reads were re-called with MiXCR into one record per CDR3 protein. Counted here are around 460,000 distinct CDR3 sequences, approximately 21% occurring once; the ten biggest clones make up about 6.6%. The sample in question was peripheral blood mononuclear cells (PBMCs), obtained when the disease was refractory, from a patient treated with antithyroid drugs. Receptors were obtained from a female donor with Graves disease. The CDR3 runs from the conserved cysteine through the conserved F or W. D genes are given only for firm matches. Clone size is given for some rows only: seen once, a few or many times, or a class if the clone is expanded.

>once|-|TRBV3-1|TRBJ2-1
CASSQVFTGASYNEQFF
TGTGCCAGCAGCCAAGTCTTCACGGGAGCGTCCTACAATGAGCAGTTCTTC
>few|-|TRBV7-3|TRBJ2-6
CASSPQPSGANVLTF
TGTGCCAGCAGCCCCCAACCTTCTGGGGCCAACGTCCTGACTTTC
>-|TRBD1|TRBV5-1|TRBJ1-5
CASSLGQGAMQPQHF
TGCGCCAGCAGCTTGGGGCAGGGGGCGATGCAACCCCAGCATTTT
>-|-|TRBV20-1|TRBJ1-4
CSARPPSGTSYEKLFF
TGCAGTGCTAGACCTCCTTCCGGGACATCTTATGAAAAACTGTTTTTT
>-|-|TRBV7-9|TRBJ2-7
CASSFPNGGQYF
TGTGCCAGCAGCTTTCCGAACGGTGGGCAGTACTTC
>-|-|TRBV19|TRBJ1-5
CASSSYGESNQPQHF
TGTGCCAGTAGCTCGTATGGGGAGAGCAATCAGCCCCAGCATTTT
>-|TRBD1|TRBV6-5|TRBJ2-4
CASSYSGDSSNIQYF
TGTGCCAGCAGTTACTCGGGGGACAGCAGTAACATTCAGTACTTC
>many|-|TRBV7-6|TRBJ2-7
CASSSRDSAGHEQYF
TGTGCCAGCAGCTCCCGGGACTCCGCTGGTCACGAGCAGTACTTC
>many|-|TRBV12-3/TRBV12-4|TRBJ1-3
CASSPGASGNTIYF
TGTGCCAGCAGTCCGGGGGCCTCTGGAAACACCATATATTTT
>many|-|TRBV28|TRBJ1-1
CASSFRGRTEAFF
TGTGCCAGCAGTTTCAGGGGTAGAACTGAAGCTTTCTTT
>few|-|TRBV5-1|TRBJ1-6
CANSLGGSSYNSPLHF
TGCGCCAACAGCTTGGGTGGTAGCTCCTATAATTCACCCCTCCACTTT
>many|-|TRBV12-3/TRBV12-4|TRBJ1-4
CASSFRATNEKLFF
TGTGCCAGCAGTTTCAGAGCAACTAATGAAAAACTGTTTTTT
>many|-|TRBV7-8|TRBJ2-7
CASSPSGTVYSYEQYF
TGTGCCAGCAGCCCCTCCGGGACGGTCTACTCCTACGAGCAGTACTTC
>many|-|TRBV12-3/TRBV12-4|TRBJ2-7
CASSFQEGAYEQYF
TGTGCCAGCAGTTTTCAGGAGGGGGCCTACGAGCAGTACTTC
>few|TRBD1|TRBV11-1|TRBJ1-1
CAIRDRREAFF
TGTGCCATTAGGGACAGGCGTGAAGCTTTCTTT
>-|-|TRBV7-2|TRBJ2-3
CASSLESTKPDTQYF
TGTGCCAGCAGCTTAGAATCGACCAAACCAGATACGCAGTATTTT
>many|-|TRBV5-1|TRBJ2-7
CASSPAGAYEQYF
TGCGCCAGCAGCCCGGCCGGTGCCTACGAGCAGTACTTC
>many|-|TRBV28|TRBJ1-5
CASSFPTQGNQPQHF
TGTGCCAGCAGTTTCCCCACCCAGGGAAACCAGCCCCAGCATTTT
>-|TRBD2|TRBV9|TRBJ2-5
CASSLSGALQETQYF
TGTGCCAGCAGCCTTAGCGGGGCACTTCAAGAGACCCAGTACTTC
>few|-|TRBV11-2|TRBJ2-2
CASRGGSNTGELFF
TGTGCCAGCAGGGGCGGATCGAACACCGGGGAGCTGTTTTTT
>-|-|TRBV15|TRBJ2-1
CATSRGGHVSYNEQFF
TGTGCCACCAGCAGAGGTGGTCATGTATCCTACAATGAGCAGTTCTTC
>-|TRBD2|TRBV29-1|TRBJ2-7
CSATSGRTPYEQYF
TGCAGCGCTACAAGCGGGAGGACCCCCTACGAGCAGTACTTC
>many|-|TRBV6-5|TRBJ2-5
CASSYSGRAGETQYF
TGTGCCAGCAGTTACTCGGGACGGGCGGGGGAGACCCAGTACTTC
>many|-|TRBV28|TRBJ2-7
CASRTTVPSSYEQYF
TGTGCCAGCCGAACGACAGTTCCGTCCTCCTACGAGCAGTACTTC
>many|-|TRBV16|TRBJ2-7
CASSPLRVSGYYEQYF
TGTGCCAGCAGCCCCTTGCGGGTATCAGGGTACTACGAGCAGTACTTC
>many|-|TRBV28|TRBJ2-7
CASSEQGSYEQYF
TGTGCCAGCAGCGAACAGGGCTCCTACGAGCAGTACTTC
>few|-|TRBV12-3/TRBV12-4|TRBJ1-3
CASHYFPGNTIYF
TGTGCCAGTCATTATTTTCCTGGAAACACCATATATTTT
>few|-|TRBV28|TRBJ2-2
CASRETQGSGELFF
TGTGCCAGCAGGGAAACTCAGGGTTCCGGGGAGCTGTTTTTT
>once|-|TRBV10-3|TRBJ1-1
CAISPSRGRANTEAFF
TGTGCCATCAGCCCTAGCCGGGGCCGAGCGAACACTGAAGCTTTCTTT
>-|-|TRBV3-1|TRBJ2-5
CASSRGGGEPRVETQYF
TGTGCCAGCAGCCGAGGGGGCGGGGAACCCCGGGTGGAGACCCAGTACTTC
>-|-|TRBV13|TRBJ1-3
CASSRGTGGNTIYF
TGTGCCAGCAGCCGGGGGACGGGCGGGAACACCATATATTTT
>-|-|TRBV30|TRBJ1-1
CAWSADVMNTEAFF
TGTGCCTGGAGTGCCGACGTGATGAACACTGAAGCTTTCTTT
>few|TRBD2|TRBV11-2|TRBJ2-7
CAGSPYGLAENEQYF
TGTGCCGGCAGCCCGTACGGACTAGCGGAAAACGAGCAGTACTTC
>few|TRBD2|TRBV15|TRBJ2-3
CATSRLAVTDTQYF
TGTGCCACCAGCAGACTAGCGGTCACAGATACGCAGTATTTT
>many|-|TRBV6-1|TRBJ2-7
CASKPGLTPYEQYF
TGTGCCAGCAAGCCCGGACTAACCCCCTACGAGCAGTACTTC
>many|TRBD1|TRBV28|TRBJ1-1
CASSDRGSTEAFF
TGTGCCAGCAGTGACAGGGGAAGTACTGAAGCTTTCTTT
>many|-|TRBV27|TRBJ1-4
CASSLSGEKLFF
TGTGCCAGCAGTTTATCGGGTGAAAAACTGTTTTTT
>-|-|TRBV20-1|TRBJ1-1
CSASTGFTEAFF
TGCAGTGCTTCCACAGGGTTCACTGAAGCTTTCTTT
>-|-|TRBV5-1|TRBJ1-1
CASSLGIGLGLNTEAFF
TGCGCCAGCAGCTTGGGGATAGGTCTGGGCCTAAACACTGAAGCTTTCTTT
>-|TRBD2|TRBV20-1|TRBJ2-2
CSCGTSGGELFF
TGCAGTTGCGGGACTAGCGGCGGGGAGCTGTTTTTT
>many|-|TRBV29-1|TRBJ1-1
CSVGWVTEAFF
TGCAGCGTTGGGTGGGTCACTGAAGCTTTCTTT
>many|TRBD2|TRBV28|TRBJ2-7
CASSFAGGTNEQYF
TGTGCCAGCAGTTTCGCCGGGGGGACCAACGAGCAGTACTTC
>many|-|TRBV13|TRBJ2-7
CASSPDLSYSEQYF
TGTGCCAGCAGCCCAGACCTCTCGTACTCGGAGCAGTACTTC
>many|-|TRBV9|TRBJ1-1
CASSVGGTEAFF
TGTGCCAGCAGTGTGGGCGGCACTGAAGCTTTCTTT
>-|TRBD1|TRBV10-3|TRBJ2-7
CAISPGDRSYEQYF
TGTGCCATCAGTCCCGGGGACAGATCCTACGAGCAGTACTTC
>-|TRBD2|TRBV24-1|TRBJ2-5
CATSDDGTSGIETQYF
TGTGCCACCAGTGATGACGGGACTAGCGGGATCGAGACCCAGTACTTC
>many|TRBD1|TRBV24-1|TRBJ1-5
CATSDSRQGVQPQHF
TGTGCCACCAGTGATTCCCGACAGGGCGTCCAGCCCCAGCATTTT
>many|-|TRBV6-1|TRBJ2-7
CASNNRRGSPYEQYF
TGTGCCAGCAACAACCGCAGGGGTTCCCCCTACGAGCAGTACTTC
>few|-|TRBV27|TRBJ2-5
CASSVTGALETQYF
TGTGCCAGCAGCGTCACGGGGGCCTTGGAGACCCAGTACTTC
>few|TRBD2|TRBV5-1|TRBJ2-5
CASSSTTSGTQETQYF
TGCGCCAGCAGCTCTACGACTAGCGGAACTCAAGAGACCCAGTACTTC
>-|TRBD2|TRBV28|TRBJ2-3
CASTFPIAGDEPDTQYF
TGTGCCAGCACCTTCCCCATAGCGGGAGATGAGCCAGATACGCAGTATTTT
>few|-|TRBV30|TRBJ1-2
CAWSPPGHWNYGYTF
TGTGCCTGGAGTCCCCCGGGACATTGGAACTATGGCTACACCTTC
>many|-|TRBV24-1|TRBJ2-5
CATSDLFSETQYF
TGTGCCACCAGTGATTTGTTCTCGGAGACCCAGTACTTC
>many|-|TRBV28|TRBJ2-7
CASSGGGYEQYF
TGTGCCAGCAGTGGGGGCGGCTACGAGCAGTACTTC
>once|-|TRBV19|TRBJ1-5
CASSARGNSDQPQHF
TGTGCCAGTAGTGCCCGGGGCAATAGCGATCAGCCCCAGCATTTT
>-|-|TRBV19|TRBJ1-2
CASSREILHLGYTF
TGTGCCAGTAGCCGTGAAATCCTACACCTCGGCTACACCTTC
>few|TRBD1|TRBV2|TRBJ1-5
CASSATLFGQGAGQPQHF
TGTGCCAGCAGCGCCACCCTCTTTGGTCAGGGGGCCGGTCAGCCCCAGCATTTT
>few|-|TRBV7-2|TRBJ2-7
CASSSSSSYEQYF
TGTGCCAGCAGCTCGAGCTCTTCCTACGAGCAGTACTTC
>few|TRBD2|TRBV27|TRBJ2-7
CASSLSEGLAVDF
TGTGCCAGCAGTTTATCGGAGGGACTAGCGGTCGACTTC
>-|-|TRBV19|TRBJ2-7
CASKVPRGQHEQYF
TGTGCCAGTAAGGTGCCGCGTGGACAGCACGAGCAGTACTTC